The clone carrying this T cell receptor (beta chain) was seen a handful of times. Antigen: not known. Unmatched junction bases numbered 6, after V lost 2 bases and J lost 0 bases. The germline gives CDR1 ENHRY, CDR2 SYGVKD. The CDR3 sequence is 17 residues long. PCR primers comprised 60 Vbeta and 13 Jbeta primers. Assay: immunoSEQ multiplex PCR; the TCRdb copy retains only in-frame clones and omits some. The data contain 35,000 to 50,000 clones, over 55% of them singletons. This record comes from a study of cytomegalovirus exposure and HLA in healthy donors. General study results and limits: A later analysis linked fewer than 20,000 TCR beta sequences to HLA alleles at 0.05 false discovery rate. Among immune exposure information, only CMV serostatus was available. A few CMV-associated chains were confirmed in vitro to be specific for CMV antigens. Researchers catalogued about 150 TCR beta chains as cytomegalovirus-associated.

J is TRBJ2-1 and V is TRBV10-3; the match to TRBD1 covers 8 bases. Sequenced input: PBMCs. The TCR sequence derives from a human donor in good health. CDR3 sequence reads: CAISEPGQESSYNEQFF. CDR3 bases: TGTGCCATCAGTGAGCCGGGACAGGAGAGCTCCTACAATGAGCAGTTCTTC.